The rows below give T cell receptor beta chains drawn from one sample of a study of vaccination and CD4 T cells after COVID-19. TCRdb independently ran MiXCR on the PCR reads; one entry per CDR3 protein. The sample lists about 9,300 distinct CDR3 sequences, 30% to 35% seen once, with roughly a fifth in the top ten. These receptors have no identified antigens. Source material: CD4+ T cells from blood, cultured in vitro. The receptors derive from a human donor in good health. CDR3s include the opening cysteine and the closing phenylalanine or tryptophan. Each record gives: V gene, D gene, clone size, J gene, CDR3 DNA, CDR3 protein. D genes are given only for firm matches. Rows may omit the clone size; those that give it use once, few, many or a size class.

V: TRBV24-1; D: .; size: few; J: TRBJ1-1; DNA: TGTGCCACCAGTGATTACCAGTCTGAAGCTTTCTTT; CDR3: CATSDYQSEAFF
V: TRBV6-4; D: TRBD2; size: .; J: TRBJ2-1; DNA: TGTGCCAGCAGTGACTCGACTAGCGGGAGCAATGAGCAGTTCTTC; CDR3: CASSDSTSGSNEQFF
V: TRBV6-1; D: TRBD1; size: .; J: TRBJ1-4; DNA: TGTGCCAGCAGGCGGACAGGGGGCGATGAAAAACTGTTTTTT; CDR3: CASRRTGGDEKLFF
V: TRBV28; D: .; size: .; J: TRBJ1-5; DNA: TGTGCCAGCAGACAGGTGCATCAGCCCCAGCATTTT; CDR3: CASRQVHQPQHF
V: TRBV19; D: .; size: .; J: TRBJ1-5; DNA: TGTGCCAGTAGCGGCCAGCTATATCAGCCCCAGCATTTT; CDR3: CASSGQLYQPQHF
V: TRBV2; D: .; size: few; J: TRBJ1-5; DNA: TGTGCCAGCAGTGACGCTCGGACAAATCAGCCCCAGCATTTT; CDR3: CASSDARTNQPQHF
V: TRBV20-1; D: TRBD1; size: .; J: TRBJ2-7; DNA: TGCAGTGCGGTGGGGACAGGGGTCTACGAGCAGTACTTC; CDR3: CSAVGTGVYEQYF
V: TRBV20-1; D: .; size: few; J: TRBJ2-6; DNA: TGCAGTGCTAGAGATGTTGGTCAGGGCATCACTGGGGCCAACGTCCTGACTTTC; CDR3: CSARDVGQGITGANVLTF
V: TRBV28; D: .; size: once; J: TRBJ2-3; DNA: TGTGCCAGCAGTTTATACGGGTTAGAGGCAGATACGCAGTATTTT; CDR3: CASSLYGLEADTQYF
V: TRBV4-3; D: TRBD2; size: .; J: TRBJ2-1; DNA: TGCGCCAGCAGCCAAGATTTTACTAGCGGACTAAACAATGAGCAGTTCTTC; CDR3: CASSQDFTSGLNNEQFF
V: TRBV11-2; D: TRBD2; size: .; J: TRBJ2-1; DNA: TGTGCCAGCACTGTAGCGGGATATAATGAGCAGTTCTTC; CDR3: CASTVAGYNEQFF
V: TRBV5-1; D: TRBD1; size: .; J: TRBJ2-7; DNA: TGCGCCAGCAGCTTGGACGGACAGGGACCCGAGCAGTACTTC; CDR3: CASSLDGQGPEQYF
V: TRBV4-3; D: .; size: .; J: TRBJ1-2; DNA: TGCGCCAGCAGCCAGGGTGGGGCGTCCCTTGACTATGGCTACACCTTC; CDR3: CASSQGGASLDYGYTF
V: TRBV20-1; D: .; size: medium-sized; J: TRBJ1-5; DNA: TGCAGTGCTAGAGATATCAGCAGGGCGGGCAGCAATCAGCCCCAGCATTTT; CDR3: CSARDISRAGSNQPQHF
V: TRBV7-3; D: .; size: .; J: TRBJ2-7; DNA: TGTGCCAGCAGCAAGCGGGACAGGTTGGACTACGAGCAGTACTTC; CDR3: CASSKRDRLDYEQYF
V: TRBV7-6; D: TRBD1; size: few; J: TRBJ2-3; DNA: TGTGCCAGCAGCCTAGACAGGGATCCCACAGATACGCAGTATTTT; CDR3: CASSLDRDPTDTQYF
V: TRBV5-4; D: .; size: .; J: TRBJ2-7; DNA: TGTGCCAGCAGCTTGCACGGGGGTTACCAGCAGTACTTC; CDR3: CASSLHGGYQQYF
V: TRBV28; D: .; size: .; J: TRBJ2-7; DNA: TGTGCCAGCAGAGAGACATTTTCCTACGAGCAGTACTTC; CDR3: CASRETFSYEQYF
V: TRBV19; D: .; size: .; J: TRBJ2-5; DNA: TGTGCCAGTAGTGGGTCTGGGGGGCCAGAGGCCCAGTACTTC; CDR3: CASSGSGGPEAQYF
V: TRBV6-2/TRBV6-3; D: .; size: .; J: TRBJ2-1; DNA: TGTGCCAGCAGTTACTCGTCCCACGGCAATGAGCAGTTCTTC; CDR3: CASSYSSHGNEQFF